Shown below are 16 T cell receptor beta chains from a single sample sequenced in a study of blood T cell repertoires in COVID-19 (dated by TCRdb to 2018 to 2021). The method was the immunoSEQ multiplex PCR assay. TCRdb took over this immuneACCESS table, retaining in-frame rearrangements with V and J assigned. Such tables are incomplete; in checked studies, under half of the missing clones stem from an unresolved V gene, and the remainder is unexplained. The sample data list about 240,000 clones, and 88% of these were observed just once. 0.9% to 1% of the sample is held by the ten biggest clonotypes. The sequenced material came from peripheral blood. These receptors were taken from a middle-aged woman who had recovered from COVID-19.

The J gene is TRBJ2-3, the V gene TRBV5-8; D is undetermined. Trimming shortened V by 0 bases and J by 0 bases, and 8 bases separated the two germline ends. In germline, CDR1 is SGHTS, CDR2 YDEGEE. CDR3 size: 15 residues. The CDR3 reads CASSLGHQSTDTQYF. The CDR3, as DNA: TGTGCCAGCAGCTTGGGACACCAGAGCACAGATACGCAGTATTTT.

J is TRBJ2-1 and V is TRBV6-2 or TRBV6-3; 11 nucleotides match TRBD2. The J segment lost 8 bases and the V segment lost 7 bases, leaving 13 bases of the junction unmatched. This CDR3 is built from 16 residues. CDR1 is MNHEY and CDR2 is SVGEGT in the germline V gene. The CDR3 spells CASTPGGSGRVDEQFF. CDR3 in DNA: TGTGCCAGCACCCCCGGTGGTAGCGGGAGGGTTGATGAGCAGTTCTTC.

The gene calls are TRBV24-1 and TRBJ2-2, with a weak D call TRBD1 (6 bases). The CDR3 sequence is 16 residues long. V gave up 2 bases and J gave up 6 bases, with 15 bases separating them. CDR1 is KGHDR, CDR2 SFDVKD, per germline. CDR3 protein: CATSDWTVGGSGELFF. The CDR3 DNA sequence: TGTGCCACCAGTGATTGGACAGTGGGCGGTTCCGGGGAGCTGTTTTTT.

This chain joins TRBV30 and TRBJ1-5; D uncertain. The length of the CDR3 is 12 residues. CDR1 is GTSNPN, CDR2 SVGIG, per germline (reference sequence). V lost 4 bases and J 6 bases, leaving 10 bases between the germline ends. The CDR3: CAWKRVGQPQHF. CDR3 nucleotides: TGTGCCTGGAAGCGGGTGGGTCAGCCCCAGCATTTT.

CDR3 DNA sequence: TGTGCCAGCAGCTGGAGCCTTACCCAGCAGTACTTC. Its protein product is CASSWSLTQQYF. The gene calls are TRBV3-1 (or the pseudogene TRBV3-2) and TRBJ2-7; D call uncertain. Germline V gene data show CDR1 as LGHDT and CDR2 as YNNKEL (reference sequence). CDR3 size: 12 residues. V lost 5 bases and J 8 bases, leaving 13 bases between the germline ends.

V and J are TRBV3-1 (or the pseudogene TRBV3-2) and TRBJ1-2; 11 bases fit TRBD1. The germline V gene encodes CDR1 LGHDT and CDR2 YNNKEL (reference sequence). V lost 2 bases and J lost 5; bases outside the gene matches: 7. The CDR3 is 16 residues long. CDR3 residues: CASSQPSGTGGYGYTF. The CDR3 DNA sequence: TGTGCCAGCAGCCAACCCTCCGGGACAGGGGGTTATGGCTACACCTTC.

The CDR3 sequence is CASTLAETQYF. In nucleotides, the CDR3 is TGTGCCAGCACCCTCGCGGAGACCCAGTACTTC. The chain uses TRBV12-3 or TRBV12-4 and TRBJ2-5, with D unresolved. Trimming took 7 bases from V and 5 from J, leaving 8 bases between them. The CDR3 sequence is 11 residues long.

CDR3 protein: CASTGLAGGPETQYF. The CDR3 DNA reads TGTGCCAGCACCGGACTAGCGGGAGGGCCGGAGACCCAGTACTTC. The rearrangement links TRBV3-1 (or the pseudogene TRBV3-2) to TRBJ2-5, with 15 bases identical to TRBD2. The CDR3 spans 15 residues. Germline CDR1 and CDR2: LGHDT and YNNKEL (reference sequence). V lost 7 bases and J lost 5; bases outside the gene matches: 5.

The chain carries TRBV3-1 (or the pseudogene TRBV3-2) and TRBJ2-7; 12 bases are a match to TRBD2. V was pared by 0 bases and J by 3 bases, with 12 bases of the junction left unmatched. Germline assignment: CDR1 LGHDT and CDR2 YNNKEL (reference sequence). This CDR3 is 19 amino acids long. The CDR3 region is CASSQEKHPGTSGHYEQYV. In nucleotides, the CDR3 is TGTGCCAGCAGCCAAGAAAAACATCCCGGGACTAGCGGGCACTACGAGCAGTACGTC.

This clone was seen more than once but under ten times. This chain uses TRBV6-2 or TRBV6-3 with TRBJ1-5, with D perhaps matching TRBD1 (5 bases). In germline, CDR1 is MNHEY, CDR2 SVGEGT. V lost 7 bases and J lost 2, with 15 bases in between. The CDR3 totals 15 residues. This chain's CDR3 is CASTPGGLGNQPQHF. CDR3 in DNA: TGTGCCAGCACCCCGGGGGGGTTGGGCAATCAGCCCCAGCATTTT.

This sequence joins TRBV7-9 and TRBJ2-2; the match to TRBD2 covers 7 bases. V gave up 5 bases and J gave up 0 bases; unmatched junction bases: 3. CDR1 is SEHNR and CDR2 is FQNEAQ in the germline V gene (reference sequence). The CDR3 has 15 amino acids. This chain's CDR3 is CASSPSGANTGELFF. The CDR3 DNA is TGTGCCAGCAGCCCTAGCGGAGCGAACACCGGGGAGCTGTTTTTT. The full variable domain, completed using reference TRBV7-9 and TRBJ2-2, is DTGVSQNPRHKITKRGQNVTFRCDPISEHNRLYWYRQTLGQGPEFLTYFQNEAQLEKSRLLSDRFSAERPKGSFSTLEIQRTEQGDSAMYLCASSPSGANTGELFFGEGSRLTVL.

The chain couples TRBV30 to TRBJ1-4, with D possibly TRBD1 on 5 matching bases. Germline lookup yields CDR1 GTSNPN and CDR2 SVGIG (reference sequence). The V end lost 1 base, the J end lost 0 bases, and 6 bases lay between the germline ends. The CDR3 has 14 amino acids. The CDR3 region is CAWSGQPTNEKLFF. CDR3 coding DNA: TGTGCCTGGAGTGGACAGCCAACTAATGAAAAACTGTTTTTT. The variable domain in full, completed from reference TRBV30 and TRBJ1-4, reads SQTIHQWPATLVQPVGSPLSLECTVEGTSNPNLYWYRQAAGRGLQLLFYSVGIGQISSEVPQNLSASRPQDRQFILSSKKLLLSDSGFYLCAWSGQPTNEKLFFGSGTQLSVL.

This clone has only one observation. This sequence joins TRBV19 and TRBJ1-1, with a weak D call TRBD1 (6 bases). In germline, CDR1 is LNHDA, CDR2 SQIVND (reference sequence). V dropped 10 bases and J dropped 1 base, with 13 bases sitting between them. The CDR3 sequence is 13 residues long. CDR3 sequence (DNA): TGTGCCACTTCCGGGACAAGGAACACTGAAGCTTTCTTT. It is translated as CATSGTRNTEAFF.

V gene TRBV10-3 combines with J gene TRBJ2-3; D may be TRBD1 or TRBD2 (7 bases each). V was pared by 10 bases and J by 1 base, with 12 bases between. This CDR3 comprises 13 residues. CDR1 is ENHRY, CDR2 SYGVKD, per germline. CDR3 region: CATRGRGTDTQYF. The CDR3 DNA is TGTGCCACCAGGGGGAGGGGCACAGATACGCAGTATTTT.

This chain links TRBV11-3 with TRBJ1-1; D not resolved. This CDR3 region has 14 residues. V lost 0 bases, J lost 2 bases, and 7 bases lay in between. The germline CDR1 and CDR2 sequences are SGHNT and YENEEA. The CDR3 loop is CASSLDGPNTEAFF. The DNA for the CDR3 is TGTGCCAGCAGCTTAGATGGGCCTAACACTGAAGCTTTCTTT.

This rearrangement joins TRBV10-3 to TRBJ1-2; TRBD1 aligns across 9 bases. Germline V lookup: CDR1 ENHRY, CDR2 SYGVKD. The CDR3 has 14 amino acids. V dropped 5 bases and J dropped 4; count of bases not matched to a gene: 5. CDR3: CAISTKTGGYGYTF. The CDR3 DNA reads TGTGCCATCAGTACAAAGACAGGGGGCTATGGCTACACCTTC.